This is a list of T cell receptor beta chains from one sample in a study of control samples from healthy donors and cancer patients. Libraries were prepared by immunoSEQ multiplex PCR; TCRdb keeps only in-frame clonotypes and omits some of them. The sample shows 100,000 to 150,000 clones, roughly 90% of them seen only once. The sample consisted of blood. These receptors originate from a man in his fifties in good health. The CDR3 runs from the conserved cysteine through the conserved F or W. Fields, in order: D gene, V gene, clone size, J gene, CDR3 DNA, CDR3 protein. A D gene is named only where the DNA matches it firmly. For some rows the clone size is stated as once, few or many, or as a class when expanded; others skip it.

TRBD1	TRBV18	-	TRBJ1-1	TGTGCCAGCTCACCAGCAGGGGGCTTGAACACTGAAGCTTTCTTT	CASSPAGGLNTEAFF
TRBD2	TRBV19	-	TRBJ2-2	TGTGCCAGTAGTAGGCTAGCGGGGGCGAACACCGGGGAGCTGTTTTTT	CASSRLAGANTGELFF
TRBD1	TRBV19	-	TRBJ2-6	TGTGCCAGTACTTCCCGTCCGCTCGGCCAGGGGGCGCACGGGGCCAACGTCCTGACTTTC	CASTSRPLGQGAHGANVLTF
-	TRBV19	few	TRBJ1-5	TGTGCCAGTAGTATGGGGGATCGCAATCAGCCCCAGCATTTT	CASSMGDRNQPQHF
-	TRBV27	few	TRBJ2-2	TGTGCCAGCAGTTTATCAGGCAGGGTGAACACCGGGGAGCTGTTTTTT	CASSLSGRVNTGELFF
-	TRBV12-3/TRBV12-4	-	TRBJ1-2	TGTGCCGGTAGGGGGAATTTCGGTGGCTACACCTTC	CAGRGNFGGYTF
-	TRBV5-1	-	TRBJ2-1	TGCGCCAGCAGCTTGGACAACTCCCGGAATGAGCAGTTCTTC	CASSLDNSRNEQFF
-	TRBV2	-	TRBJ2-7	TGTGCCAGCAGGCCGGGACTCACTACATCCTACGAGCAGTACTTC	CASRPGLTTSYEQYF
TRBD1	TRBV7-8	-	TRBJ2-3	TGTGCCAGCAGGGACGGGACAGTCTCTAGCACAGATACGCAGTATTTT	CASRDGTVSSTDTQYF
-	TRBV28	-	TRBJ1-4	TGTGCCAGCAACCGACGACAGGTTAGGGATGGAAAACTGTTTTTT	CASNRRQVRDGKLFF
-	TRBV24-1	-	TRBJ2-3	TGTGCCACCAGTGATTCCCAGGGACGTGCAGATACGCAGTATTTT	CATSDSQGRADTQYF
-	TRBV20-1	-	TRBJ1-5	TGCAGTGCTAGTCCAGGGATGGGTCAGCCCCAGCATTTT	CSASPGMGQPQHF
-	TRBV6-5	-	TRBJ2-7	TGTGCCAGCAGTTACCGGGACACTTACCCCTACGAGCAGTACTTC	CASSYRDTYPYEQYF
TRBD2	TRBV6-6	-	TRBJ2-3	TGTGCCAGCAGCCTCACTAGCGGGGGGGCGGAAGATACGCAGTATTTT	CASSLTSGGAEDTQYF
-	TRBV5-6	-	TRBJ2-1	TGTGCCAGCAGCTTGGTAAGAGGAGAGCAGTTCTTC	CASSLVRGEQFF
TRBD1	TRBV5-5	few	TRBJ1-2	TGTGCCAGCAGCCCCGGGACAGACCCCTATGGCTACACCTTC	CASSPGTDPYGYTF
-	TRBV18	-	TRBJ1-2	TGTGCCAGCTCACCAGCTCGGACAGATGGCTACACCTTC	CASSPARTDGYTF
TRBD2	TRBV5-4	-	TRBJ2-5	TGTGCCAGCAGCTTTAGAAGCGGGATGATTCAAGAGACCCAGTACTTC	CASSFRSGMIQETQYF
TRBD1	TRBV3-1/TRBV3-2	-	TRBJ2-2	TGTGCCAGCAACCAAGGGGGCGCGGACGGGGAGCTGTTTTTT	CASNQGGADGELFF
-	TRBV19	-	TRBJ1-6	TGTGCCAGTAGTGTTGGGGGTTCACCCCTCCACTTT	CASSVGGSPLHF
-	TRBV4-1	-	TRBJ2-7	TGCGCCAGCAGCCAAGGTTCAACCGTATCCTACGAGCAGTACTTC	CASSQGSTVSYEQYF
-	TRBV27	-	TRBJ2-7	TGTGCCAGCAGTTTTTCAGGGTTCCTTACCTACGAGCAGTACTTC	CASSFSGFLTYEQYF
-	TRBV6-5	-	TRBJ1-2	TGTGCCAGCACCAATGGGGGGGGGCCGGTTGGCTACACCTTC	CASTNGGGPVGYTF
-	TRBV5-1	-	TRBJ2-1	TGCGCCAGCAGCGCCTTACAGGGCAATGAGCAGTTCTTC	CASSALQGNEQFF
TRBD1	TRBV10-1	-	TRBJ1-2	TGCGCCAGCAGACTAACCCGACAGGGACCCTATGGCTACACCTTC	CASRLTRQGPYGYTF
-	TRBV4-1	-	TRBJ1-5	TGCGCCAGCAGCCGATTAGAGGGGGACAGCAATCAGCCCCAGCATTTT	CASSRLEGDSNQPQHF
-	TRBV19	-	TRBJ1-6	TGTGCCAGTAGTCCGACGGGGTATAATTCACCCCTCCACTTT	CASSPTGYNSPLHF
-	TRBV19	-	TRBJ2-7	TGTGCCAGCAGTTCCCAGGGTGGTAAGGCTTACGAGCAGTACTTC	CASSSQGGKAYEQYF
-	TRBV7-9	-	TRBJ2-7	TGTGCCAGCAGCTTGGGTCGACCCCCCTACGAGCAGTACTTC	CASSLGRPPYEQYF
-	TRBV5-6	-	TRBJ1-2	TGTGCCAGCAGCCGAAGGGACACTCAAAACTATGGCTACACCTTC	CASSRRDTQNYGYTF
-	TRBV2	-	TRBJ1-5	TGTGCCAGCATCCGGGACAGCAATCAGCCCCAGCATTTT	CASIRDSNQPQHF
-	TRBV27	-	TRBJ2-7	TGTGCCAGCAGTTGGGTATGGAGCGGCCAGGGTACGTTCTACGAGCAGTACTTC	CASSWVWSGQGTFYEQYF
-	TRBV9	-	TRBJ1-1	TGTGCCAGCAGCCACCCTCTCCACAACGTCATGAACACTGAAGCTTTCTTT	CASSHPLHNVMNTEAFF
-	TRBV14	-	TRBJ1-2	TGTGCCAGCAGCCAAGATATCCCCCCCTTCGGGGGCCGTAACTATGGCTACACCTTC	CASSQDIPPFGGRNYGYTF
-	TRBV9	-	TRBJ1-1	TGTGCCAGCAGCCCCCGGGTGAACACTGAAGCTTTCTTT	CASSPRVNTEAFF
-	TRBV9	-	TRBJ2-7	TGTGCCAGCAGCGTAGGTTTGGCCTACGAGCAGTACTTC	CASSVGLAYEQYF
-	TRBV4-1	medium-sized	TRBJ1-6	TGCGCCAGCAGCCCCCGGGACGAAAATTCACCCCTCCACTTT	CASSPRDENSPLHF
-	TRBV2	-	TRBJ2-1	TGTGCCAGCAGTGAGCAGGATGAGCAGTTCTTC	CASSEQDEQFF
-	TRBV11-3	-	TRBJ2-1	TGTGCCAGCAGCCCCGATGGGGGGCGAGCCTACAATGAGCAGTTCTTC	CASSPDGGRAYNEQFF